This TCR beta chain derives from a study of regulatory T cells in long-lasting Graves disease. Overall study results and limits: Gene preferences differed: TRBV28, TRBJ1-2, TRBJ2-5 in persistent cases. Exclusively peripheral blood, rather than thyroid tissue, was studied.

Details on this clonotype: Its antigen is unknown. One end of the junction is discordant with germline, which a read error may explain.

Germline assignment: CDR1 SGHKS and CDR2 YYEKEE (reference sequence). The CDR3 runs to 12 residues. Assembly of TCR beta libraries relied on iRepertoire HTBI primers together with Arm-PCR of CDR3 regions. TCRdb fed the multiplex PCR reads into MiXCR, producing one record per CDR3 protein. The table shows some 320,000 distinct CDR3 sequences, with 15% to 20% occurring only once. Time point meaning: newly diagnosed GD, antithyroid drugs for less than 3 months. Following extraction of RNA from PBMCs, that RNA was used to make the TCR library. Graves' disease diagnosis was established per American Thyroid Association guidelines.

The specimen comprised peripheral blood mononuclear cells (PBMCs), sampled at new diagnosis, from a patient treated with antithyroid drugs. This receptor was taken from a female donor with Graves disease. This chain links TRBV5-5 with TRBJ2-7; D remains ambiguous. The chain's CDR3 is CASSQDYNEQYF. The CDR3 DNA reads TGCGCCAGCAGCCAAGATTACAACGAGCAGTACTTC.